Below, 13 T cell receptor beta chains from the same sample are listed, as sequenced in a study of cytomegalovirus exposure and HLA in healthy donors. In the PCR, 60 Vbeta and 13 Jbeta primers were used. TCRdb's copy holds only in-frame clones and misses some; the assay was immunoSEQ multiplex PCR. Counted here are roughly 100,000 clones, more than 70% occurring once; the ten biggest clones make up 2.1%. Source material: PBMCs. The receptor set was obtained from a man aged 25 to 40 in good health and CMV-seronegative.

The chain uses TRBV7-2 and TRBJ1-1, with 8 bases that match TRBD1. The V segment lost 5 bases and the J segment 0 bases; nucleotides outside the gene matches: 5. CDR3 length: 15 residues. Germline V gene lookup returns CDR1 SGHTA and CDR2 FQGNSA. CDR3 bases: TGTGCCAGCAGCCGGGGACAGGTGATGAACACTGAAGCTTTCTTT. It is translated as CASSRGQVMNTEAFF.

This rearrangement joins TRBV2 to TRBJ2-1; TRBD2 aligns across 13 bases. With V trimmed by 2 bases and J by 5 bases, 9 bases remained unmatched. Germline lookup yields CDR1 SNHLY and CDR2 FYNNEI. The CDR3 is 18 residues long. CDR3 DNA sequence: TGTGCCAGCAGTGAAAGGACTAGCGGGGGCGCTCTCAACAATGAGCAGTTCTTC. Translation gives CASSERTSGGALNNEQFF.

V is TRBV7-2 and J is TRBJ1-3, with 10 bases fitting TRBD1. The CDR3 spans 15 residues. Germline assignment: CDR1 SGHTA and CDR2 FQGNSA. With 3 bases clipped from V and 4 bases from J, the junction kept 3 bases outside the gene matches. Here the CDR3 DNA reads TGTGCCAGCAGCTTGGACAGGGGGTTGGGAAACACCATATATTTT. Its protein is CASSLDRGLGNTIYF.

This clone was seen a single time. The V and J genes are TRBV30 and TRBJ1-5, with D maybe TRBD1 (6 bases). V was pared by 4 bases and J by 6 bases, with 16 bases between. CDR1 is GTSNPN and CDR2 is SVGIG in the germline V gene (reference sequence). The CDR3 is 14 amino acids. This CDR3 reads CAWTSQGGGQPQHF. Here the CDR3 DNA reads TGTGCCTGGACGTCGCAGGGAGGGGGTCAGCCCCAGCATTTT.

The genes are TRBV7-2 and TRBJ1-6; D call uncertain. This CDR3 is built from 15 residues. CDR1 and CDR2 (germline): SGHTA, FQGNSA. Trimming took 2 bases from V and 5 from J, leaving 10 bases between them. CDR3 protein: CASSLSPQNNSPLHF. CDR3 nucleotides: TGTGCCAGCAGCTTATCCCCGCAGAATAATTCACCCCTCCACTTT.

The V call is TRBV12-5, the J call TRBJ1-5, with TRBD1 matching over 7 bases. In germline, CDR1 is LGHNT, CDR2 FRNRAP. J lost 6 bases, V lost 1 base, and 0 bases had no gene match. This CDR3 has 13 amino acids. CDR3 sequence: CASGLAGGQPQHF. In DNA, the CDR3 is TGTGCTAGTGGTTTGGCAGGGGGTCAGCCCCAGCATTTT.

As for this clone: The germline gene is not matched at one end of the junction; a read error may be the cause. This chain's CDR3 is CASSQARDRATYEQYF. The CDR3 DNA reads TGCGCCAGCAGCCAAGCCCGGGACAGGGCTACCTACGAGCAGTACTTC. The V call is TRBV5-4, the J call TRBJ2-7; 9 nucleotides agree with TRBD1. This CDR3 spans 16 amino acids. Germline lookup yields CDR1 SGHNT and CDR2 YYREEE (reference sequence).

This clone was recorded once. The genes are TRBV19 and TRBJ1-5; D call uncertain. The CDR3 has 16 amino acids. Trimming took 5 bases from V and 7 from J, leaving 21 bases between them. Germline V lookup: CDR1 LNHDA, CDR2 SQIVND (reference sequence). The DNA for the CDR3 is TGTGCCAGTAGTCCTCACATAGGGAGAGGGAGGCAGCCCCAGCATTTT. This gives the protein CASSPHIGRGRQPQHF. The variable domain in full, completed from reference TRBV19 and TRBJ1-5, reads DGGITQSPKYLFRKEGQNVTLSCEQNLNHDAMYWYRQDPGQGLRLIYYSQIVNDFQKGDIAEGYSVSREKKESFPLTVTSAQKNPTAFYLCASSPHIGRGRQPQHFGDGTRLSIL.

This clone has just a few counts. J is TRBJ1-2 and V is TRBV5-6; D remains unclear. This CDR3 region has 11 residues. Trimming left V 2 bases short and J 7 bases short, with 6 bases between. Germline V gene lookup returns CDR1 SGHDT and CDR2 YYEEEE. The CDR3 spells CASSFLGGYTF. CDR3 coding DNA: TGTGCCAGCAGCTTTCTAGGTGGCTACACCTTC.

The chain employs TRBV5-1 and TRBJ2-1; 11 bases align to TRBD2. Losses at the gene ends were 0 bases for V and 5 bases for J; bases not matched to a gene: 4. Germline values: CDR1 SGHRS, CDR2 YFSETQ. This CDR3 is built from 16 residues. Here the CDR3 reads CASSLGTSGFDNEQFF. The CDR3 region has the DNA TGCGCCAGCAGCTTGGGGACTAGCGGGTTTGACAATGAGCAGTTCTTC.

The chain employs TRBV19 and TRBJ2-2, with D maybe TRBD1 (6 bases). Per the germline V gene, CDR1 is LNHDA and CDR2 is SQIVND (reference sequence). V was cut by 7 bases and J by 0 bases, with 9 bases left in between. The length of the CDR3 is 14 residues. In DNA, the CDR3 is TGTGCCAGTATGGACAGAACGAACACCGGGGAGCTGTTTTTT. Its protein is CASMDRTNTGELFF.

The genes are TRBV11-2 and TRBJ1-3; TRBD1 might be the D (5 bases). The CDR3 runs 14 residues. Between the trimmed V and J ends, which lost 0 bases and 6 bases, there was a span of 9 bases. The germline V gene has CDR1 SGHAT and CDR2 FQNNGV. CDR3 bases: TGTGCCAGCAGCTTAGACCGGACACTAAACACCATATATTTT. Translating gives CASSLDRTLNTIYF.

The J gene is TRBJ2-7, the V gene TRBV11-2, with D unresolved. CDR1 and CDR2 from the germline V gene are SGHAT and FQNNGV. The CDR3 runs 15 residues. V lost 2 bases and J lost 3, with 14 bases in between. CDR3 nucleotide sequence: TGTGCCAGCAGCTTAAGCGCGGCTCCAAGCTACGAGCAGTACTTC. As protein: CASSLSAAPSYEQYF.